This T cell receptor beta chain was observed in a study of blood T cell repertoires in COVID-19. Assay used: immunoSEQ multiplex PCR; TCRdb lists only in-frame clones, some missing. The table shows roughly 230,000 clones, with 80% to 85% occurring only once. V was shortened by 2 bases and J by 5 bases, with 6 bases between the two germline ends. CDR1 and CDR2 (germline): SGHTA, FQGNSA. The CDR3 extends over 12 amino acids. The sample was PBMCs or T cells enriched from blood (not recorded which). The clonotype comes from a man between 45 and 60 years old who had recovered from COVID-19. The V call is TRBV7-2, the J call TRBJ2-5, with D possibly TRBD2 on 6 matching bases. CDR3 bases: TGTGCCAGCAGCTTACGGGGGGAGACCCAGTACTTC. Translating it yields CASSLRGETQYF.